The 27 T cell receptor beta chains below were found in one sample sequenced in a study of beta chain features in type 1 diabetes. Reverse transcription of all isolated RNA meant that expressed TCRB transcripts were sequenced. Some clones are missing from TCRdb's copy, which holds only in-frame ones; the method was immunoSEQ multiplex PCR. The table includes 860,000 or so clones, roughly 15% detected once. Sequenced material: naive CD4+ T cells from blood. These receptors were taken from a woman aged 18-35 years in good health.

This clone was seen only a few times. The CDR3: CASSRKGPTAGEQYF. The CDR3 DNA reads as TGTGCCAGCAGCCGTAAGGGACCGACAGCCGGCGAGCAGTACTTC. The chain couples TRBV7-9 to TRBJ2-7; D may correspond to TRBD1 or TRBD2 (5 bases each). Trimming removed 5 bases from V and 6 bases from J, with 20 bases in between. The CDR3 sequence is 15 residues long. Germline values: CDR1 SEHNR, CDR2 FQNEAQ (reference sequence).

This clone has only a few counts. The rearrangement links TRBV7-9 to TRBJ1-2; the D is unclear. Germline values: CDR1 SEHNR, CDR2 FQNEAQ (reference sequence). This CDR3 contains 14 residues. The V end was cut by 5 bases, the J end by 3 bases, with 13 bases between. In nucleotides, the CDR3 is TGTGCCAGCAGCCCTATACGGGGATACTATGGCTACACCTTC. Amino acid sequence: CASSPIRGYYGYTF.

This clone was found a few times. The chain has TRBV2 and TRBJ1-5, with D possibly matching TRBD1 (5 bases). The germline V gene encodes CDR1 SNHLY and CDR2 FYNNEI. V lost 6 bases and J 3 bases, leaving 15 bases between the germline ends. The CDR3 consists of 15 residues. CDR3 in amino acids: CASSTGRGTNQPQHF. In DNA, the CDR3 is TGTGCCAGCAGCACGGGGAGGGGAACCAATCAGCCCCAGCATTTT.

This clone was recorded a few times. Other nucleotide sequences from this sample produce the same CDR3. The chain employs TRBV14 and TRBJ2-5; 8 bases fit TRBD2. Germline CDR1 SGHDN, CDR2 FVKESK. V shed 4 bases, J shed 7 bases, and the junction held 5 bases outside the gene matches. CDR3 length: 13 residues. The chain's CDR3 is CASSRSGGRTQYF. Written as DNA, the CDR3 is TGTGCCAGCAGCCGTTCGGGGGGGCGGACCCAGTACTTC.

This sequence joins TRBV7-8 and TRBJ2-1, with D perhaps matching TRBD2 (5 bases). CDR3 length: 11 residues. Trimming stripped 4 bases from V and 12 bases from J, with 10 bases between. In germline, CDR1 is SGHVS, CDR2 FQNEAQ. The CDR3 loop reads CASSYRGGQFF. In DNA, the CDR3 is TGTGCCAGCAGCTACAGAGGAGGGCAGTTCTTC.

The chain has TRBV7-3 and TRBJ2-2; no clear D gene. The CDR3 covers 13 residues. The V gene lost 4 bases and the J gene lost 2 bases, with 5 bases spanning the gap. The germline V gene has CDR1 SGHTA and CDR2 FQGTGA. CDR3 sequence reads: CASSYTNTGELFF. The CDR3 DNA reads as TGTGCCAGCAGCTATACTAACACCGGGGAGCTGTTTTTT.

The CDR3 DNA reads TGTGCCAGCAGCCCCCGAATAGGGACACCTTCCTACAATGAGCAGTTCTTC. Amino acids: CASSPRIGTPSYNEQFF. The rearrangement joins TRBV14 to TRBJ2-1; D is perhaps TRBD1 (6 bases). Looked up from germline, CDR1 is SGHDN and CDR2 is FVKESK. The CDR3 runs 17 residues. V was shortened by 4 bases and J by 1 base, with 17 bases between the two germline ends.

This clone was counted a single time. This sequence joins TRBV7-8 and TRBJ2-2; D uncertain. The CDR3 contains 16 residues. CDR1 SGHVS and CDR2 FQNEAQ come from the germline V gene. Trimming removed 1 base at V and 7 bases at J, with 16 bases between. This CDR3 is CASSLGFMRHHGELFF. The CDR3 nucleotides are TGTGCCAGCAGCTTAGGGTTCATGAGGCATCACGGGGAGCTGTTTTTT.

There are a few counts of this clone. This sequence joins TRBV15 and TRBJ2-7, with 7 nucleotides matching TRBD1. This CDR3 spans 13 amino acids. Germline V gene lookup returns CDR1 LNHNV and CDR2 YYDKDF (reference sequence). V dropped 4 bases and J dropped 5; count of bases not matched to a gene: 5. DNA for the CDR3: TGTGCCACCAGCACAGGGGGTCGACACGAGCAGTACTTC. This translates into CATSTGGRHEQYF.

This clone was detected a few times. The CDR3 DNA reads TGTGCCAGCAGCCCTGGGACAGGCGGGTTCGGGACCCAGTACTTC. Translating gives CASSPGTGGFGTQYF. The chain joins TRBV28 to TRBJ2-5, with 8 bases matching TRBD1. The CDR3 has 15 residues. Germline V gene sequence: CDR1 MDHEN, CDR2 SYDVKM. With 6 bases clipped from V and 7 bases from J, the junction kept 13 bases outside the gene matches.

The rearrangement links TRBV14 to TRBJ2-3; 9 nucleotides agree with TRBD1. V lost 4 bases to trimming and J lost 1 base; unmatched junction nucleotides: 3. The germline V gene encodes CDR1 SGHDN and CDR2 FVKESK. The length of the CDR3 is 15 residues. The CDR3 loop is CASSRRTGGTDTQYF. DNA for the CDR3: TGTGCCAGCAGCCGACGGACAGGGGGCACAGATACGCAGTATTTT.

This clone occurred a few times. The chain recombines TRBV5-1 with TRBJ2-6; no firm D call. The CDR3 spans 13 residues. Germline V gene lookup returns CDR1 SGHRS and CDR2 YFSETQ. The V and J ends lost 5 bases and 3 bases respectively, with 6 bases between them. The CDR3 DNA reads TGCGCCAGCAGGCTTCTTGGGGCCAACGTCCTGACTTTC. This gives the protein CASRLLGANVLTF.

In its sample, this clone was seen a few times. The chain is built from TRBV5-1 and TRBJ1-2, with a possible D match to TRBD1 (6 bases). Deletions cut 0 bases from V and 4 bases from J, with 13 bases between. This CDR3 spans 15 amino acids. Germline V CDR1 and CDR2: SGHRS, YFSETQ. The CDR3 coding sequence is TGCGCCAGCAGCTTGGCGCCAGGGGTCAGCTATGGCTACACCTTC. As protein: CASSLAPGVSYGYTF.

The rearrangement links TRBV9 to TRBJ1-1; no clear D gene. V gave up 0 bases and J gave up 9 bases, with 12 bases separating them. The CDR3 covers 13 residues. CDR1 is SGDLS, CDR2 YYNGEE, per germline. CDR3 sequence reads: CASSVGGLSKAFF. CDR3 sequence (DNA): TGTGCCAGCAGCGTAGGTGGTCTCTCCAAAGCTTTCTTT.

This clone was counted a few times. The chain uses TRBV25-1 and TRBJ2-7, with 7 bases fitting TRBD1. The junction had 8 bases not matched to a gene; V was cut back by 6 bases and J by 3 bases. The germline V gene encodes CDR1 MGHDK and CDR2 SYGVNS. CDR3 size: 14 residues. The CDR3 coding sequence is TGTGCCAGCAGCCCGACAGGGTGGGACTACGAGCAGTACTTC. Residues: CASSPTGWDYEQYF.

This clone was observed a few times. The rearrangement uses TRBV20-1 and TRBJ2-5; D remains unclear. CDR1 and CDR2 from the germline V gene are DFQATT and SNEGSKA (reference sequence). The CDR3 contains 9 residues. This CDR3 reads CKIGETQYF. CDR3 in DNA: TGCAAAATCGGGGAGACCCAGTACTTC.

Turning to this clone: Within the sample, other DNA sequences also encode this same CDR3. V is TRBV7-9 and J is TRBJ2-1; 14 bases map to TRBD2. The V segment lost 5 bases and the J segment 7 bases; nucleotides outside the gene matches: 4. The CDR3 is made up of 15 amino acids. CDR1 is SEHNR and CDR2 is FQNEAQ in the germline V gene (reference sequence). The CDR3 DNA reads as TGTGCCAGCAGCCCGGGACTAGCGGGAGTGAATGAGCAGTTCTTC. It encodes CASSPGLAGVNEQFF.

This chain joins TRBV4-2 and TRBJ2-7; D is unclear. Germline V gives CDR1 LGHNA, CDR2 YNFKEQ. The CDR3 runs to 14 residues. Trimming took 5 bases from V and 3 from J, leaving 14 bases between them. CDR3 residues: CASSEANLFYEQYF. In nucleotides, the CDR3 is TGTGCCAGCAGCGAAGCCAACCTGTTCTACGAGCAGTACTTC.

This chain links TRBV9 with TRBJ2-4, with D tentatively TRBD2 (5 bases). Trimming cost V 5 bases and J 3 bases, with 12 bases left between them. The CDR3 totals 14 residues. The germline V gene has CDR1 SGDLS and CDR2 YYNGEE. The DNA of the CDR3 is TGTGCCAGCAGTGGGCCCGAGGGCAAAAACATTCAGTACTTC. Translating gives CASSGPEGKNIQYF.

In this sample, this clone turned up a few times. The CDR3 region has the DNA TGTGCCAGCAGCCTAATGGATAGGCCATGGAACGATGAGCAGTTCTTC. Translation: CASSLMDRPWNDEQFF. The chain is built from TRBV7-8 and TRBJ2-1; no definite D call. This CDR3 has 16 residues. The germline CDR1 and CDR2 sequences are SGHVS and FQNEAQ. Trimming stripped 5 bases from V and 8 bases from J, with 22 bases between.

This clone was found a few times. This sample includes further DNA sequences coding for the same CDR3. This rearrangement joins TRBV28 to TRBJ2-7, with 7 bases matching TRBD1. V trimming: 3 bases; J trimming: 2 bases; junction bases outside the gene matches: 4. The CDR3 is 14 residues long. Germline CDR1 reads MDHEN; CDR2 reads SYDVKM. Here the CDR3 reads CASSFPTGPYEQYF. CDR3 DNA sequence: TGTGCCAGCAGTTTTCCGACAGGGCCCTACGAGCAGTACTTC.

The rearrangement joins TRBV13 to TRBJ2-4; tentative D call: TRBD2 (6 bases). CDR3 size: 15 residues. V dropped 5 bases and J dropped 8 bases, with 19 bases sitting between them. Germline loops: CDR1 PRHDT, CDR2 FYEKMQ (reference sequence). The CDR3 loop is CASSPGGAEGYIQYF. DNA for the CDR3: TGTGCCAGCAGCCCCGGAGGGGCGGAAGGATACATTCAGTACTTC.

V and J are TRBV28 and TRBJ2-7; possible D gene TRBD1, 5 bases. CDR3 length: 13 residues. In germline, CDR1 is MDHEN, CDR2 SYDVKM. Trimming took off 8 bases at V and 2 bases at J, with 13 bases between the two ends. For the CDR3, the DNA is TGTGCCAGCTACAGTCAGGGTACCTACGAGCAGTACTTC. Amino acid sequence: CASYSQGTYEQYF.

The table lists this clone with a few counts. The V and J genes are TRBV4-3 and TRBJ1-6; no clear D. V lost 1 base to trimming and J lost 8 bases, with 6 bases between them. This CDR3 spans 13 amino acids. The germline CDR1 and CDR2 sequences are LGHNA and YSLEER. CDR3 in amino acids: CASSQVVDSPLHF. The CDR3 DNA follows: TGCGCCAGCAGCCAAGTCGTGGATTCACCCCTCCACTTT.

The chain joins TRBV21-1 to TRBJ2-7; the table's D call, TRBD2, has no DNA check behind it. TRBV21-1 is marked as a pseudogene. This CDR3 has 11 amino acids. CDR3 coding DNA: TGTGCCAGCAACTCGGGAGCCGAGCAGTACTTC. Its translation: CASNSGAEQYF.

This clone has just a few counts. CDR3 sequence reads: CASSYSIYPASTEAFF. The CDR3 DNA reads TGTGCCAGCAGTTACTCGATTTACCCCGCCAGCACTGAAGCTTTCTTT. The chain uses TRBV6-5 and TRBJ1-1; D gene uncertain. This CDR3 spans 16 amino acids. V was shortened by 0 bases and J by 4 bases, with 15 bases between the two germline ends. Per germline, CDR1 MNHEY and CDR2 SVGAGI.

The genes are TRBV19 and TRBJ2-2; D is uncertain. Between the trimmed V and J ends, which lost 5 bases and 0 bases, there was a span of 7 bases. CDR1 is LNHDA and CDR2 is SQIVND in the germline V gene (reference sequence). CDR3 length: 14 residues. CDR3 loop: CASSRFPNTGELFF. In nucleotides, the CDR3 is TGTGCCAGTAGTCGTTTCCCGAACACCGGGGAGCTGTTTTTT.